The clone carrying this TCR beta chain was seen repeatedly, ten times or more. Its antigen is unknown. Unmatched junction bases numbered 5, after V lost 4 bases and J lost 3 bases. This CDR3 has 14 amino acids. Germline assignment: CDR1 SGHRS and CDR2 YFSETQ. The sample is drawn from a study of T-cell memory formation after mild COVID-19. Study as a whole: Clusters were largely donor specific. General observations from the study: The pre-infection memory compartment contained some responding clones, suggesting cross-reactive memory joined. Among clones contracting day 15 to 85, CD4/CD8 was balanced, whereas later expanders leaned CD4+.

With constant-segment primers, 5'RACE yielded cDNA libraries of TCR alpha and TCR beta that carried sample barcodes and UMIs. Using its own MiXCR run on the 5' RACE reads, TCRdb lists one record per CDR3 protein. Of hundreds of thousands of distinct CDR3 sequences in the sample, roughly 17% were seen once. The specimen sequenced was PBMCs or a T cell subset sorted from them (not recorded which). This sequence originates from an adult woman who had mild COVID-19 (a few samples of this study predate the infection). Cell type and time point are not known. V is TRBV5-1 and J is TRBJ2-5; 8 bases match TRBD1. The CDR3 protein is CASSPSTGEETQYF. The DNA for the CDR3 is TGCGCCAGCAGCCCTTCGACAGGGGAAGAGACCCAGTACTTC.